This T cell receptor beta chain came from a study of cytomegalovirus exposure and HLA in healthy donors. Findings and caveats of the study: Investigators reported fewer than 200 TCR beta chains as tied to cytomegalovirus. Clonal expansion, a later analysis showed, was greater in HLA-associated TCR beta chains than in equally common others.

PCR primers comprised 60 Vbeta and 13 Jbeta primers. In the original processing: Later analysis identified roughly 84 million unique TCR beta chains, roughly 11 million shared. This table comes from immunoSEQ multiplex PCR, and its TCRdb copy is limited to in-frame clones, with some not included. Clone size and V and J calls were adopted from that table, with D and trimming inferred from the DNA. The sample includes approximately 180,000 clones, about 87% of them seen just once. Points on this clone: Its antigen is not known.

V trimming: 6 bases; J trimming: 3 bases; junction bases outside the gene matches: 7. The CDR3 runs 16 residues. Germline V gene sequence: CDR1 SNHLY, CDR2 FYNNEI. The chain carries TRBV2 and TRBJ1-4; 10 nucleotides align to TRBD1. The TCR was taken from a woman aged 18-35 years in good health and CMV-seronegative. The sequenced sample was PBMCs. CDR3 region: CASSRQGASSNEKLFF. The CDR3 bases are TGTGCCAGCAGCCGACAGGGGGCGTCTTCTAATGAAAAACTGTTTTTT.